The 30 T cell receptor beta chains given below trace back to one sample, sequenced in a study of blood T cell repertoires in COVID-19. The method was immunoSEQ multiplex PCR; TCRdb's version includes in-frame clones alone and lacks a portion of them. The repertoire holds 200,000 to 300,000 clones, with 80% to 90% as singletons. Sequencing was done on a sample of PBMCs or T cells enriched from blood (not recorded which). The receptors were sampled from a man aged 40-55 years who had recovered from COVID-19.

The chain has TRBV11-3 and TRBJ2-2, with D hard to call. V was trimmed by 5 bases and J by 3 bases, leaving 19 bases between them. The CDR3 extends over 17 amino acids. Germline V gene lookup returns CDR1 SGHNT and CDR2 YENEEA. The CDR3 protein is CASSPGDAGAYTGELFF. The CDR3 nucleotides read TGTGCCAGCAGCCCTGGCGACGCCGGAGCTTACACCGGGGAGCTGTTTTTT. Drawing the rest from reference TRBV11-3 and TRBJ2-2, the complete variable domain is EAGVVQSPRYKIIEKKQPVAFWCNPISGHNTLYWYLQNLGQGPELLIRYENEEAVDDSQLPKDRFSAERLKGVDSTLKIQPAELGDSAVYLCASSPGDAGAYTGELFFGEGSRLTVL.

The chain employs TRBV28 and TRBJ1-3; TRBD1 might be the D (5 bases). Per germline, CDR1 MDHEN and CDR2 SYDVKM. Between the trimmed V and J ends, which lost 6 bases and 0 bases, there was a span of 18 bases. This CDR3 has 17 amino acids. The CDR3 bases are TGTGCCAGCAGCACTGGGGCCGGGCTTTTCTCTGGAAACACCATATATTTT. Amino acid sequence: CASSTGAGLFSGNTIYF.

The chain carries TRBV4-2 and TRBJ2-7, with 11 bases aligning to TRBD1. After removal of 0 bases from V and 4 bases from J, the junction contained 11 bases not matched to a gene. CDR3 length: 18 amino acids. Germline V gene data show CDR1 as LGHNA and CDR2 as YNFKEQ. This CDR3 reads CASSQEAIGQGAMYEQYF. In DNA form, the CDR3 reads TGTGCCAGCAGCCAAGAAGCCATCGGACAGGGGGCGATGTACGAGCAGTACTTC.

This chain connects TRBV28 to TRBJ1-2; a weak D match, TRBD1 (5 bases). The germline V and J ends were trimmed by 5 bases and 4 bases, with 17 bases remaining between them. The length of the CDR3 is 15 residues. CDR1 is MDHEN, CDR2 SYDVKM, per germline. Written as DNA, the CDR3 is TGTGCCAGCAGTCCTGGGGGAGGGTTCGTCTATGGCTACACCTTC. It encodes CASSPGGGFVYGYTF.

The CDR3 protein is CASSQEGRGYGYTF. In DNA, the CDR3 is TGTGCCAGCAGCCAAGAAGGCAGGGGCTATGGCTACACCTTC. The rearrangement joins TRBV3-1 (or the pseudogene TRBV3-2) to TRBJ1-2, with D possibly being TRBD1 (6 bases). V was cut by 0 bases and J by 4 bases, with 9 bases left in between. Germline lookup yields CDR1 LGHDT and CDR2 YNNKEL (reference sequence). CDR3 length: 14 residues.

This clone was counted a single time. The chain carries TRBV5-5 and TRBJ1-4, with D possibly TRBD1 on 6 matching bases. The CDR3 runs 15 residues. The V end was cut by 4 bases, the J end by 8 bases, with 18 bases between. Per the germline V gene, CDR1 is SGHKS and CDR2 is YYEKEE (reference sequence). This CDR3 reads CASSPRAGVGEKLFF. The CDR3 nucleotides are TGTGCCAGCAGCCCGCGGGCAGGGGTAGGGGAAAAACTGTTTTTT.

This sequence joins TRBV19 and TRBJ2-1; 8 bases match TRBD2. The CDR3 loop spans 15 amino acids. Germline V gives CDR1 LNHDA, CDR2 SQIVND (reference sequence). Trimming removed 7 bases from V and 8 bases from J; junction bases left unmatched: 13. The CDR3 coding sequence is TGTGCCAGTAAGGTCACGGGGGGGCCAATCGATGAGCAGTTCTTC. Protein product: CASKVTGGPIDEQFF.

This chain uses TRBV19 with TRBJ1-2; maybe TRBD1 (6 bases). This CDR3 has 14 amino acids. V lost 2 bases and J 8 bases, leaving 15 bases between the germline ends. Germline V CDR1 and CDR2: LNHDA, SQIVND (reference sequence). The CDR3 reads CASSISARGLGYTF. The CDR3, as DNA: TGTGCCAGTAGTATAAGTGCCAGGGGCTTGGGCTACACCTTC.

V gene TRBV5-1 combines with J gene TRBJ1-1; possibly TRBD1 for D (5 bases). The germline CDR1 and CDR2 sequences are SGHRS and YFSETQ. V gave up 2 bases and J gave up 4 bases, with 18 bases separating them. The CDR3 contains 16 residues. The CDR3 is CASSLYKNRGGTEAFF. The DNA of the CDR3 is TGCGCCAGCAGCTTATACAAGAACCGCGGGGGCACTGAAGCTTTCTTT.

The J gene is TRBJ2-7, the V gene TRBV5-1; 7 bases match TRBD2. After removal of 0 bases from V and 2 bases from J, the junction contained 5 bases not matched to a gene. Germline assignment: CDR1 SGHRS and CDR2 YFSETQ. CDR3 length: 15 residues. The CDR3 DNA is TGCGCCAGCAGCTTGGAACTCGGGAGGCCCTACGAGCAGTACTTC. Its translation: CASSLELGRPYEQYF.

The chain uses TRBV6-4 and TRBJ1-1; 7 nucleotides align to TRBD1. The CDR3 sequence is 14 residues long. Germline-derived CDR1 and CDR2 are MRHNA and SNTAGT. Trimming took 7 bases from V and 5 from J; bases not matched to a gene: 10. For the CDR3, the DNA is TGTGCCAGCAAACGACAGGGTGGGGAGACTGAAGCTTTCTTT. It encodes CASKRQGGETEAFF.

The J gene is TRBJ2-1, the V gene TRBV4-2; 8 bases match TRBD1. V lost 0 bases and J lost 4; bases outside the gene matches: 5. The germline V gene encodes CDR1 LGHNA and CDR2 YNFKEQ. The CDR3 sequence is 16 residues long. The CDR3: CASSQDTTGAYNEQFF. For the CDR3, the DNA is TGTGCCAGCAGCCAAGATACGACAGGGGCTTACAATGAGCAGTTCTTC.

This clone appeared a single time. One base separates it from a far larger clone, so it is likely a read error. V and J are TRBV13 and TRBJ2-7, with 8 bases identical to TRBD1. The V and J ends lost 2 bases and 2 bases, in that order; junction bases with no gene match: 2. Germline assignment: CDR1 PRHDT and CDR2 FYEKMQ (reference sequence). The CDR3 has 14 amino acids. This CDR3 is CASSLRQGPYEQYF. The CDR3 DNA is TGTGCCAGCAGCTTAAGACAGGGGCCCTACGAGCAGTACTTC.

The J gene is TRBJ1-5, the V gene TRBV19, with 9 bases lining up with TRBD1. Germline V CDR1 and CDR2: LNHDA, SQIVND (reference sequence). This CDR3 is built from 21 residues. V lost 4 bases to trimming and J lost 6 bases; unmatched junction nucleotides: 25. CDR3 nucleotides: TGTGCCAGTAGTAGTGTAGTAGGGGACAGGGAAATCGGCGGATCGGGTCAGCCCCAGCATTTT. It yields the protein CASSSVVGDREIGGSGQPQHF.

This clone was counted only a few times. This chain connects TRBV9 to TRBJ1-2; TRBD1 agrees at 12 bases. After removal of 3 bases from V and 6 bases from J, the junction contained 21 bases not matched to a gene. Germline CDR1 and CDR2: SGDLS and YYNGEE. This CDR3 has 20 residues. CDR3 sequence (DNA): TGTGCCAGCAGCGCATCGAAATTACCGGGACAGGGGGCAGGGGAGGATGGCTACACCTTC. Amino acid sequence: CASSASKLPGQGAGEDGYTF.

The chain has TRBV2 and TRBJ1-6; D uncertain. Trimming pared 1 base from V and 10 bases from J, leaving 11 bases between. Germline assignment: CDR1 SNHLY and CDR2 FYNNEI. This CDR3 is built from 14 residues. CDR3 in amino acids: CASSEGVRGSPLHF. The CDR3 DNA reads as TGTGCCAGCAGTGAAGGCGTTCGGGGATCACCCCTCCACTTT.

This clone was seen a single time. The chain has TRBV7-2 and TRBJ1-1; D perhaps matches TRBD1 (6 bases). The CDR3 spans 14 residues. CDR1 is SGHTA, CDR2 FQGNSA, per germline. V was pared by 5 bases and J by 1 base, with 11 bases between. CDR3 bases: TGTGCCAGCAGCAAACAGGGTAGGAACACTGAAGCTTTCTTT. It yields the protein CASSKQGRNTEAFF.

The chain recombines TRBV28 with TRBJ2-7; D is possibly TRBD2 (6 bases). CDR1 is MDHEN, CDR2 SYDVKM, per germline. The V gene lost 3 bases and the J gene lost 7 bases, with 19 bases spanning the gap. CDR3 length: 15 amino acids. CDR3 protein: CASSLGTLSPGEQYF. DNA for the CDR3: TGTGCCAGCAGTTTGGGGACTCTTTCGCCGGGAGAGCAGTACTTC.

This sequence joins TRBV6-5 and TRBJ1-2, with D possibly TRBD1 on 5 matching bases. This CDR3 contains 14 residues. The ends were cut back, 5 bases at V and 5 bases at J, with 15 bases in the middle. CDR1 and CDR2 (germline): MNHEY, SVGAGI. DNA for the CDR3: TGTGCCAGCAGTCTTTCGGGGGGAGTTTATGGCTACACCTTC. Amino acids: CASSLSGGVYGYTF.

This rearrangement joins TRBV5-4 to TRBJ2-7; 10 nucleotides line up with TRBD1. The CDR3 covers 15 residues. The V gene end was trimmed by 4 bases and the J gene end by 4 bases; junction bases not matched to a gene: 8. Germline V gene sequence: CDR1 SGHNT, CDR2 YYREEE (reference sequence). The CDR3 DNA is TGTGCCAGCAGCCTGGGACAGGGGACTATATACGAGCAGTACTTC. It translates to CASSLGQGTIYEQYF.

The chain uses TRBV27 and TRBJ1-5; D possibly corresponds to TRBD1 (5 bases). Trimming took off 6 bases at V and 2 bases at J, with 11 bases between the two ends. Per germline, CDR1 MNHEY and CDR2 SMNVEV (reference sequence). This CDR3 is built from 14 residues. The CDR3 reads CASRAGPGNQPQHF. CDR3 bases: TGTGCCAGCAGGGCAGGGCCTGGCAATCAGCCCCAGCATTTT.

The chain couples TRBV19 to TRBJ1-2; unclear D gene. CDR3 length: 13 amino acids. In germline, CDR1 is LNHDA, CDR2 SQIVND (reference sequence). Trimming stripped 5 bases from V and 4 bases from J, with 11 bases between. CDR3 sequence: CASSYSVSYGYTF. In DNA form, the CDR3 reads TGTGCCAGTAGTTATTCGGTATCCTATGGCTACACCTTC.

This clone occurred once. The rearrangement joins TRBV4-1 to TRBJ2-7; 11 bases match TRBD2. CDR3 length: 15 residues. Germline CDR1 is MGHRA and CDR2 is YSYEKL. V trimming: 1 base; J trimming: 4 bases; junction bases outside the gene matches: 3. This chain's CDR3 is CASSQVLAGAYEQYF. As DNA, the CDR3 is TGCGCCAGCAGCCAAGTACTAGCGGGGGCATACGAGCAGTACTTC.

V and J are TRBV3-1 (or the pseudogene TRBV3-2) and TRBJ1-2, with 7 bases lining up with TRBD1. The CDR3 length is 17 residues. J gave up 0 bases and V 4 bases, and 11 bases lay outside the gene matches. Germline CDR1 reads LGHDT; CDR2 reads YNNKEL (reference sequence). CDR3 in DNA: TGTGCCAGCAGCCTTCGACAGGGACATTGGACTAACTATGGCTACACCTTC. Its protein is CASSLRQGHWTNYGYTF.

V gene TRBV28 combines with J gene TRBJ1-5; D is ambiguous. The germline V gene encodes CDR1 MDHEN and CDR2 SYDVKM. This CDR3 is 14 amino acids long. V was clipped by 0 bases and J by 3 bases, with 6 bases between them. The CDR3 nucleotides read TGTGCCAGCAGTTTATGGAGGGCCAATCAGCCCCAGCATTTT. Its protein is CASSLWRANQPQHF. Combining the CDR3 with reference TRBV28 and TRBJ1-5 gives the whole variable domain DVKVTQSSRYLVKRTGEKVFLECVQDMDHENMFWYRQDPGLGLRLIYFSYDVKMKEKGDIPEGYSVSREKKERFSLILESASTNQTSMYLCASSLWRANQPQHFGDGTRLSIL.

The chain uses TRBV29-1 and TRBJ2-3; the D is unclear. Germline CDR1 and CDR2: SQVTM and ANQGSEA. The CDR3 consists of 13 residues. Trimming removed 0 bases from V and 1 base from J, with 5 bases in between. This CDR3 reads CSVEDTGTDTQYF. The DNA for the CDR3 is TGCAGCGTTGAAGATACAGGCACAGATACGCAGTATTTT.

This chain uses TRBV3-1 (or the pseudogene TRBV3-2) with TRBJ1-5; TRBD1 aligns across 7 bases. Germline trimming cut 1 base from V and 7 bases from J; bases unmatched to any gene: 7. From germline, CDR1 is LGHDT and CDR2 YNNKEL (reference sequence). CDR3 length: 15 amino acids. The CDR3 here is CASSQGAGGRQPQHF. The CDR3 DNA sequence: TGTGCCAGCAGCCAAGGGGCAGGGGGAAGGCAGCCCCAGCATTTT.

This chain uses TRBV10-3 with TRBJ2-3; D not resolved. The CDR3 length is 16 residues. Deletions cut 3 bases from V and 5 bases from J, with 18 bases between. CDR1 and CDR2 from the germline V gene are ENHRY and SYGVKD. CDR3 in amino acids: CAISDLSDGAGDTQYF. CDR3 coding DNA: TGTGCCATCAGTGACTTATCTGACGGTGCAGGAGATACGCAGTATTTT.

V is TRBV7-9 and J is TRBJ1-1, with 11 positions matching TRBD1. V trimming: 5 bases; J trimming: 4 bases; junction bases outside the gene matches: 6. Germline V CDR1 and CDR2: SEHNR, FQNEAQ (reference sequence). The CDR3 runs to 15 residues. The CDR3 region has the DNA TGTGCCAGCAGCGACCGGGGACAGGGGGGCACTGAAGCTTTCTTT. Amino acids: CASSDRGQGGTEAFF.

This rearrangement joins TRBV5-1 to TRBJ1-1; 9 positions match TRBD1. The germline gives CDR1 SGHRS, CDR2 YFSETQ. V lost 4 bases, J lost 2 bases, and 6 bases stayed unmatched. The CDR3 is 15 residues long. The CDR3, as DNA: TGCGCCAGCAGCCCAGACAGGGGGGCCAACACTGAAGCTTTCTTT. This codes for CASSPDRGANTEAFF.